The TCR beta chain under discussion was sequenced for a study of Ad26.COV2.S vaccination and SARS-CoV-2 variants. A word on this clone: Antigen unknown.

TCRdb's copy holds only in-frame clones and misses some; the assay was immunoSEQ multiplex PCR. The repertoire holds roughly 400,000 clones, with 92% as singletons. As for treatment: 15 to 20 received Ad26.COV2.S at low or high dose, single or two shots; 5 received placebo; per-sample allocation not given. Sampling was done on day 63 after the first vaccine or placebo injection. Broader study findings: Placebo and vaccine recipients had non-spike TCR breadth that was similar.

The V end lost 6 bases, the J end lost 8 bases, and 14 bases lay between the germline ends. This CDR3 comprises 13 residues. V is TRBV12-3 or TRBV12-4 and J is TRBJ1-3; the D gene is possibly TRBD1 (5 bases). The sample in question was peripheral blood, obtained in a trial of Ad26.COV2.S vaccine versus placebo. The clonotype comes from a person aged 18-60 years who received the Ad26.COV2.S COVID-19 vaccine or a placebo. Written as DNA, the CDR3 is TGTGCCAGCAGAAAAAGGGGAAGCTACACCATATATTTT. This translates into CASRKRGSYTIYF.